Below, 23 T cell receptor beta chains from the same sample are listed, as sequenced in a study of cytomegalovirus exposure and HLA in healthy donors. Libraries were prepared by immunoSEQ multiplex PCR; TCRdb keeps only in-frame clonotypes and omits some of them. Seen here are about 92,000 clones, approximately 94% observed once, and the top ten hold around 1.1%. Sequencing was carried out using PBMCs. These receptors were collected from a woman in her twenties or thirties in good health and CMV-seropositive.

This sequence joins TRBV18 and TRBJ2-6; the match to TRBD1 covers 10 bases. The CDR3 is 23 amino acids. CDR1 is KGHSH, CDR2 LQKENI, per germline. V gave up 3 bases and J gave up 3 bases; unmatched junction bases: 23. The DNA for the CDR3 is TGTGCCAGCTCACCCTTTAGAGAAACCGGGACAGGGGATGTCTTTGGTGGGGCCAACGTCCTGACTTTC. Protein product: CASSPFRETGTGDVFGGANVLTF.

This clone was counted between two and nine times. J is TRBJ1-5 and V is TRBV7-2; 9 bases map to TRBD1. Germline CDR1 SGHTA, CDR2 FQGNSA. CDR3 length: 14 amino acids. After removal of 5 bases from V and 4 bases from J, the junction contained 3 bases not matched to a gene. The CDR3 protein is CASSDRGGNQPQHF. DNA for the CDR3: TGTGCCAGCAGCGACAGGGGGGGTAATCAGCCCCAGCATTTT. Using reference TRBV7-2 and TRBJ1-5 for the parts outside the CDR3, the full variable domain is GAGVSQSPSNKVTEKGKDVELRCDPISGHTALYWYRQSLGQGLEFLIYFQGNSAPDKSGLPSDRFSAERTGGSVSTLTIQRTQQEDSAVYLCASSDRGGNQPQHFGDGTRLSIL.

The V and J genes are TRBV7-6 and TRBJ2-3; 12 bases are a match to TRBD2. The CDR3 totals 16 residues. The germline CDR1 and CDR2 sequences are SGHVS and FNYEAQ. The junction had 11 bases not matched to a gene; V was cut back by 5 bases and J by 8 bases. For the CDR3, the DNA is TGTGCCAGCAGCCCCGTGACTAGCGGGGGCTATAGTACGCAGTATTTT. It is translated as CASSPVTSGGYSTQYF.

This chain connects TRBV7-8 to TRBJ2-1; 10 bases line up with TRBD2. V shed 5 bases, J shed 6 bases, and the junction held 4 bases outside the gene matches. Germline V gene lookup returns CDR1 SGHVS and CDR2 FQNEAQ. The CDR3 length is 14 residues. CDR3 amino acids: CASSQPSGSNEQFF. CDR3 nucleotides: TGTGCCAGCAGCCAACCTAGCGGGAGCAATGAGCAGTTCTTC.

The rearrangement joins TRBV6-6 to TRBJ1-5; 8 nucleotides line up with TRBD1. The trim removed 9 bases at V and 7 bases at J, leaving 11 bases unmatched. From germline, CDR1 is MNHNY and CDR2 SVGAGI (reference sequence). The CDR3 covers 14 residues. CDR3 in DNA: TGTGCCAGTATCCGGGGGCAGGGGGCACAGCCCCAGCATTTT. This encodes CASIRGQGAQPQHF.

The DNA of the CDR3 is TGTGCCAGCAGTTTCAATAGGCCGGGCCAAGAGACCCAGTACTTC. This codes for CASSFNRPGQETQYF. The chain combines TRBV28 with TRBJ2-5; D remains unclear. Germline loops: CDR1 MDHEN, CDR2 SYDVKM. Trimming removed 3 bases from V and 1 base from J, with 12 bases in between. This CDR3 region has 15 residues. Full variable domain (remainder filled in from reference TRBV28 and TRBJ2-5): DVKVTQSSRYLVKRTGEKVFLECVQDMDHENMFWYRQDPGLGLRLIYFSYDVKMKEKGDIPEGYSVSREKKERFSLILESASTNQTSMYLCASSFNRPGQETQYFGPGTRLLVL.

The rearrangement links TRBV30 to TRBJ2-5; unclear D gene. Germline CDR1 is GTSNPN and CDR2 is SVGIG (reference sequence). The CDR3 runs 13 residues. V was cut by 4 bases and J by 2 bases, with 11 bases left in between. DNA for the CDR3: TGTGCCTGGACGCTTCCGGTTCAAGAGACCCAGTACTTC. Encoded protein: CAWTLPVQETQYF.

The V gene is TRBV28, the J gene TRBJ2-5; a possible D gene is TRBD1 (6 bases). CDR1 is MDHEN, CDR2 SYDVKM, per germline. This CDR3 has 14 residues. Trimming cost V 5 bases and J 3 bases, with 13 bases left between them. The CDR3 loop reads CASSPGQREETQYF. The CDR3 DNA follows: TGTGCCAGCAGTCCGGGACAAAGAGAAGAGACCCAGTACTTC.

V is TRBV28 and J is TRBJ2-1, with 11 nucleotides matching TRBD2. The CDR3 has 17 amino acids. Germline CDR1 MDHEN, CDR2 SYDVKM. The trim removed 4 bases at V and 6 bases at J, leaving 11 bases unmatched. CDR3 coding DNA: TGTGCCAGCAGTTCCCCCCTCCCTAGCGGGAGGTTCAATGAGCAGTTCTTC. Protein product: CASSSPLPSGRFNEQFF.

The chain employs TRBV4-1 and TRBJ2-7; possible D gene TRBD2, 7 bases. The CDR3 consists of 15 residues. Germline V gene lookup returns CDR1 MGHRA and CDR2 YSYEKL. V was shortened by 0 bases and J by 3 bases, with 12 bases between the two germline ends. In DNA, the CDR3 is TGCGCCAGCAGCCAAGAACGGGGGGCCGACTACGAGCAGTACTTC. Residues: CASSQERGADYEQYF.

The chain joins TRBV7-9 to TRBJ2-1; 7 nucleotides match TRBD2. V lost 1 base to trimming and J lost 14 bases; unmatched junction nucleotides: 8. The germline gives CDR1 SEHNR, CDR2 FQNEAQ (reference sequence). This CDR3 is built from 13 residues. In DNA, the CDR3 is TGTGCCAGCAGCTTAGGGGATCCTAGCGGAAAGTTCTTC. This codes for CASSLGDPSGKFF.

The chain joins TRBV2 to TRBJ2-5; D unresolved. Germline CDR1 and CDR2: SNHLY and FYNNEI. This CDR3 contains 15 residues. Trimming took 5 bases from V and 2 from J, leaving 15 bases between them. As DNA, the CDR3 is TGTGCCAGCAGTCCACAGATACGAACGCAAGAGACCCAGTACTTC. Amino acid sequence: CASSPQIRTQETQYF. Full variable domain (outside the CDR3, taken from reference TRBV2 and TRBJ2-5): EPEVTQTPSHQVTQMGQEVILRCVPISNHLYFYWYRQILGQKVEFLVSFYNNEISEKSEIFDDQFSVERPDGSNFTLKIRSTKLEDSAMYFCASSPQIRTQETQYFGPGTRLLVL.

DNA of the CDR3: TGCGCCAGCAGCCAAGATTACATATCGTTCGGCTACACCTTC. Its translation: CASSQDYISFGYTF. The J gene is TRBJ1-2, the V gene TRBV4-3, with no clear D. CDR3 length: 14 residues. From germline, CDR1 is LGHNA and CDR2 YSLEER. The V and J ends lost 0 bases and 8 bases respectively, with 13 bases between them.

This rearrangement joins TRBV7-9 to TRBJ1-4, with 9 nucleotides matching TRBD1. V was pared by 1 base and J by 0 bases, with 3 bases of the junction left unmatched. Germline V gene data show CDR1 as SEHNR and CDR2 as FQNEAQ (reference sequence). The CDR3 has 17 amino acids. CDR3 bases: TGTGCCAGCAGCTTAGGCCGGACAGGGGCAACTAATGAAAAACTGTTTTTT. Protein product: CASSLGRTGATNEKLFF. Complete variable domain (other parts from reference TRBV7-9 and TRBJ1-4): DTGVSQNPRHKITKRGQNVTFRCDPISEHNRLYWYRQTLGQGPEFLTYFQNEAQLEKSRLLSDRFSAERPKGSFSTLEIQRTEQGDSAMYLCASSLGRTGATNEKLFFGSGTQLSVL.

V is TRBV6-1 and J is TRBJ1-2; TRBD1 is a possible D gene (5 bases). Deletions cut 7 bases from V and 5 bases from J, with 14 bases between. CDR3 size: 13 residues. The germline CDR1 and CDR2 sequences are MNHNS and SASEGT. The CDR3 nucleotides read TGTGCCAGCACCCAAGGGGTTCTTTATGGCTACACCTTC. Residues: CASTQGVLYGYTF.

In DNA, the CDR3 is TGCGCCAGCAGCCAAGGACCAGGGCAACACAATCAGCCCCAGCATTTT. The encoded protein is CASSQGPGQHNQPQHF. The chain carries TRBV4-3 and TRBJ1-5, with D possibly matching TRBD1 (5 bases). This CDR3 contains 16 residues. V was pared by 1 base and J by 3 bases, with 13 bases between. Germline assignment: CDR1 LGHNA and CDR2 YSLEER.

The chain joins TRBV7-6 to TRBJ2-3, with 10 bases aligning to TRBD1. Germline V gene data show CDR1 as SGHVS and CDR2 as FNYEAQ. With V trimmed by 5 bases and J by 5 bases, 13 bases remained unmatched. There are 17 residues in the CDR3. In nucleotides, the CDR3 is TGTGCCAGCAGCATAAGAGACGGGACAGGGGAAGGAGATACGCAGTATTTT. Its protein is CASSIRDGTGEGDTQYF.

The chain has TRBV18 and TRBJ2-3; tentative D call: TRBD2 (5 bases). The CDR3 is made up of 14 amino acids. V shed 4 bases and J shed 2 bases, with 10 bases lying between them. Germline values: CDR1 KGHSH, CDR2 LQKENI. The CDR3 bases are TGTGCCAGCTCACAACGGACTGTCACAGATACGCAGTATTTT. It yields the protein CASSQRTVTDTQYF.

The DNA for the CDR3 is TGTGCCAGCAGTTCCGGGACAGGGTATATCACCGGGGAGCTGTTTTTT. Translating gives CASSSGTGYITGELFF. This chain connects TRBV7-9 to TRBJ2-2; 9 nucleotides agree with TRBD1. The CDR3 has 16 residues. J lost 4 bases, V lost 6 bases, and 9 bases had no gene match. Germline V gene sequence: CDR1 SEHNR, CDR2 FQNEAQ (reference sequence).

This sequence joins TRBV7-8 and TRBJ2-7; 14 bases align to TRBD2. V was pared by 0 bases and J by 4 bases, with 8 bases of the junction left unmatched. CDR1 is SGHVS and CDR2 is FQNEAQ in the germline V gene. The CDR3 runs to 18 residues. CDR3 bases: TGTGCCAGCAGCTTAGCGGGGACTAGCGGGAGCGGGGAATACGAGCAGTACTTC. This codes for CASSLAGTSGSGEYEQYF.

The J gene is TRBJ2-3, the V gene TRBV11-2; D gene unclear. This CDR3 has 14 residues. The germline CDR1 and CDR2 sequences are SGHAT and FQNNGV. The ends were cut back, 5 bases at V and 4 bases at J, with 13 bases in the middle. The DNA of the CDR3 is TGTGCCAGCAGCCCCGATACTATTTCAGATACGCAGTATTTT. Its translation is CASSPDTISDTQYF.

The gene calls are TRBV5-8 and TRBJ2-5; a weak D match, TRBD1 (6 bases). The CDR3 loop spans 14 amino acids. Germline CDR1 is SGHTS and CDR2 is YDEGEE. Trimming removed 3 bases at V and 5 bases at J, with 14 bases between. CDR3 in amino acids: CASSSGVIQETQYF. CDR3 coding DNA: TGTGCCAGCAGCTCAGGGGTAATACAGGAGACCCAGTACTTC.

The V call is TRBV6-4, the J call TRBJ2-6, with 10 bases aligning to TRBD1. The CDR3 is made up of 19 amino acids. Germline trimming cut 0 bases from V and 0 bases from J; bases unmatched to any gene: 5. Germline lookup yields CDR1 MRHNA and CDR2 SNTAGT. CDR3 bases: TGTGCCAGCAGTGACTCCGGGACAGGGGTGAGCTCTGGGGCCAACGTCCTGACTTTC. The encoded protein is CASSDSGTGVSSGANVLTF.